These T cell receptor beta chains were read from a single sample in a study of T cell responses to AZD1222 COVID-19 vaccine. The data were produced by immunoSEQ multiplex PCR, yet TCRdb's version contains in-frame clones alone and is incomplete. Of over 100,000 clones in the sample, more than 70% were seen once. The source material was peripheral blood, sampled on day 0 of AZD1222 vaccination. These TCRs come from an adult in good health. The CDR3 runs from the conserved cysteine through the conserved F or W. Fields, in order: CDR3 length, D gene, clone size, J gene, V gene, CDR3 DNA, CDR3 protein. A D gene is named only where the DNA matches it firmly. The size field is filled for only some rows; it gives once, few, many or a size class.

14,NA,few,TRBJ1-2,TRBV6-5,TGTGCCAGCAGTAGGGGGAATACTAACTATGGCTACACCTTC,CASSRGNTNYGYTF
12,TRBD1,NA,TRBJ1-6,TRBV28,TGTGCCAGCACCTCGGACAGGCCACCCCTCCACTTT,CASTSDRPPLHF
15,NA,NA,TRBJ1-6,TRBV28,TGTGCCAGCGCCCGGGGGGACTCCTATAATTCACCCCTCCACTTT,CASARGDSYNSPLHF
15,NA,NA,TRBJ2-3,TRBV30,TGTGCCTGGAGTGTAGGGGGGGCCCCCACAGATACGCAGTATTTT,CAWSVGGAPTDTQYF
16,TRBD2,NA,TRBJ2-1,TRBV4-3,TGCGCCAGCAGCCAAGATACTAGCGGGGGGTACAATGAGCAGTTCTTC,CASSQDTSGGYNEQFF
13,NA,NA,TRBJ1-2,TRBV7-9,TGTGCCAGCAGCTTGGCGGTTGACTATGGCTACACCTTC,CASSLAVDYGYTF
16,TRBD1,NA,TRBJ1-4,TRBV7-9,TGTGCCAGCAGCTGGGGGGACAGGGGAGAGGGTGAAAAACTGTTTTTT,CASSWGDRGEGEKLFF
14,NA,NA,TRBJ1-2,TRBV18,TGTGCCAGCTCACCCCGGGCATTTAACGACGGCTACACCTTC,CASSPRAFNDGYTF
15,TRBD2,NA,TRBJ2-5,TRBV7-2,TGTGCCAGCAGCTTCCAGGCTAGCGGGGGAGAGACCCAGTACTTC,CASSFQASGGETQYF
13,NA,NA,TRBJ2-1,TRBV5-1,TGCGCCAGTAACAGGGGGGGCTACAATGAGCAGTTCTTC,CASNRGGYNEQFF
15,NA,NA,TRBJ2-5,TRBV7-2,TGTGCCAGCAGCCCCGGACAGGTCGGGGGGCAGACCCAGTACTTC,CASSPGQVGGQTQYF
14,NA,NA,TRBJ1-2,TRBV3-1/TRBV3-2,TGTGCCAGCAGCCAAGGGGCAGGTCGCTATGGCTACACCTTC,CASSQGAGRYGYTF
13,TRBD2,NA,TRBJ2-7,TRBV29-1,TGCAGCGTTAGCGGGAGGGGATCCTACGAGCAGTACTTC,CSVSGRGSYEQYF
16,NA,NA,TRBJ2-3,TRBV5-1,TGCGCCAGCAGCTTGGCAGGATCCACTAGCACAGATACGCAGTATTTT,CASSLAGSTSTDTQYF
19,TRBD2,once,TRBJ2-4,TRBV18,TGTGCCAGCTCACCACCGGAGCTAGCGGGGTTACTAGCCAAAAACATTCAGTACTTC,CASSPPELAGLLAKNIQYF
15,TRBD1,NA,TRBJ1-2,TRBV27,TGTGCCAGCAGTCCGGACAGGGTAACTAACTATGGCTACACCTTC,CASSPDRVTNYGYTF
13,NA,NA,TRBJ2-1,TRBV24-1,TGTGCCACCAGTGGGGTTCGGGGGAATGAGCAGTTCTTC,CATSGVRGNEQFF
14,NA,NA,TRBJ1-5,TRBV6-5,TGTGCCAGCACCGACAGGTTGAGCAATCAGCCCCAGCATTTT,CASTDRLSNQPQHF
15,TRBD1,once,TRBJ1-2,TRBV11-3,TGTGCCAGCAGCCCCAGTGTGGGACAGGGCTTTGGCTACACCTTC,CASSPSVGQGFGYTF
14,TRBD1,once,TRBJ1-1,TRBV2,TGTGCCAGCAGGACGGACAGGGTTGGGACTGAAGCTTTCTTT,CASRTDRVGTEAFF
18,TRBD1,NA,TRBJ2-2,TRBV12-5,TGTGCTAGTGGTTTGGCTCTGACAGGGTGGGAAGGCGCCGGGGAGCTGTTTTTT,CASGLALTGWEGAGELFF
18,TRBD2,NA,TRBJ2-2,TRBV5-1,TGCGCCAGCAGCCCACCACCTATAATAGCGGGAGGAACCGGGGAGCTGTTTTTT,CASSPPPIIAGGTGELFF
15,NA,NA,TRBJ1-3,TRBV19,TGTGCCAGTAGACCTGACGGCGTATCTGGAAACACCATATATTTT,CASRPDGVSGNTIYF
15,TRBD1,NA,TRBJ1-2,TRBV6-5,TGTGCCAGCAGCAGAAAACTCGACAGGGGAGGAGGCTACACCTTC,CASSRKLDRGGGYTF
11,NA,NA,TRBJ2-7,TRBV28,TGTGCCAGCAGTTTGCGCACCGAGCAGTACTTC,CASSLRTEQYF
17,NA,NA,TRBJ2-7,TRBV4-3,TGCGCCAGCAGGCGAATGGTGCTACATCTAAGCTCCTACGAGCAGTACTTC,CASRRMVLHLSSYEQYF
11,NA,NA,TRBJ1-2,TRBV28,TGTGCCAGCGGCGACTTCTATGGCTACACCTTC,CASGDFYGYTF
17,NA,NA,TRBJ1-1,TRBV19,TGTGCCAGTAGTATAGGAGGGGTGACAATATTGAACACTGAAGCTTTCTTT,CASSIGGVTILNTEAFF
15,TRBD1,NA,TRBJ2-3,TRBV10-3,TGTGCCATCTCCCGGACAGGTGAAATCACAGATACGCAGTATTTT,CAISRTGEITDTQYF
13,TRBD1,NA,TRBJ1-5,TRBV7-2,TGTGCCAGCAGCGAAGGGGGCCGGCAGCCCCAGCATTTT,CASSEGGRQPQHF
14,TRBD1,many,TRBJ1-1,TRBV25-1,TGTGCCAGCAGTGAAGGGACAGGGATGGCTGAAGCTTTCTTT,CASSEGTGMAEAFF
15,NA,NA,TRBJ2-3,TRBV5-1,TGCGCCAGCAGCCCCGGGACATACGACACAGATACGCAGTATTTT,CASSPGTYDTDTQYF
16,NA,once,TRBJ1-2,TRBV5-1,TGCGCCAGCAGCTGGGATCCGGGACTTATTAACTATGGCTACACCTTC,CASSWDPGLINYGYTF
16,NA,NA,TRBJ1-1,TRBV5-1,TGCGCCAGCAGCTCGGATAACCAGGGGCGAAGTACTGAAGCTTTCTTT,CASSSDNQGRSTEAFF
11,NA,NA,TRBJ1-2,TRBV6-5,TGTGCCAGCACCCCCCGGGAGGTCTACACCTTC,CASTPREVYTF
15,NA,NA,TRBJ2-5,TRBV5-4,TGTGCCAGCAGCTTGAAGGGTCAGGCACAAGAGACCCAGTACTTC,CASSLKGQAQETQYF
14,NA,once,TRBJ1-3,TRBV19,TGTGCCACCCGAGGGGGGGAAACTGGAAACACCATATATTTT,CATRGGETGNTIYF
14,TRBD1,NA,TRBJ1-2,TRBV19,TGTGCCAGTAGTACCCCAGGAGGGGGCTTCGGCTACACCTTC,CASSTPGGGFGYTF
13,TRBD1,once,TRBJ1-1,TRBV28,TGTGCCAGCAGTTATGGACAGGGCATTGAAGCTTTCTTT,CASSYGQGIEAFF
17,NA,few,TRBJ2-5,TRBV5-1,TGCGCCAGCAACCCGCAAACAGCCTCCCTACTCCAAGAGACCCAGTACTTC,CASNPQTASLLQETQYF
13,NA,once,TRBJ2-6,TRBV5-4,TGTGCCAGCAGCCATCCTGGGGCCAACGTCCTGACTTTC,CASSHPGANVLTF
18,TRBD1,NA,TRBJ2-3,TRBV19,TGTGCCAGTAGTCACCCGGGACAGGAGTTCATCAAGGGAGATACGCAGTATTTT,CASSHPGQEFIKGDTQYF
15,NA,NA,TRBJ2-1,TRBV7-9,TGTGCCAGCAGCCCGCCAGGGGCCTCCTACAATGAGCAGTTCTTC,CASSPPGASYNEQFF
15,TRBD2,NA,TRBJ2-5,TRBV9,TGTGCCAGCAGCCTAAGGGGACTAGCGGAAGAGACCCAGTACTTC,CASSLRGLAEETQYF
14,NA,NA,TRBJ2-5,TRBV19,TGTGCCAGTAGTATTGTCAACGCCCAAGAGACCCAGTACTTC,CASSIVNAQETQYF
16,TRBD1,NA,TRBJ2-5,TRBV24-1,TGTGCCACCAGTGACACCGGGACAGGGTCCGGCGGGACCCAGTACTTC,CATSDTGTGSGGTQYF
14,NA,NA,TRBJ1-1,TRBV27,TGTGCCAGCAGTTTTTTAGAGGGTACCGCTGAAGCTTTCTTT,CASSFLEGTAEAFF
14,TRBD1,NA,TRBJ2-7,TRBV11-3,TGTGCCAGCAGCGAGCGGACAGGCCCCTACGAGCAGTACTTC,CASSERTGPYEQYF
16,TRBD1,NA,TRBJ1-6,TRBV5-1,TGCGCCAGCAGCTTAGACTCCGGGACAGAGAATTCACCCCTCCACTTT,CASSLDSGTENSPLHF
15,NA,NA,TRBJ2-1,TRBV27,TGTGCCAGCAGTTTGACAGGTAGCTCCTACAATGAGCAGTTCTTC,CASSLTGSSYNEQFF
15,NA,NA,TRBJ1-6,TRBV6-5,TGTGCCAGCAGTCCTGTAACGGTTTTGCGTTCACCCCTCCACTTT,CASSPVTVLRSPLHF